Given below is one T cell receptor (beta chain) in context. Profiling relied on immunoSEQ multiplex PCR, and the TCRdb table lists in-frame clones only, not all of them. The sample includes 100,000 to 150,000 clones, 80% to 95% of them seen just once. This specimen belongs to a study of control samples from healthy donors and cancer patients. Trimming cost V 8 bases and J 9 bases; bases outside gene matches: 8. The CDR3 has 13 amino acids. Sequencing was done on a sample of PBMCs. This receptor was taken from a man older than 75 with head and neck cancer. The chain has TRBV12-3 or TRBV12-4 and TRBJ1-5; TRBD1 matches 9 bases. As DNA, the CDR3 is TGTGCCAGCGCTGGACAGGGGCTTATGCCCCAGCATTTT. Its translation is CASAGQGLMPQHF.